These 3 T cell receptor beta chains came from one sample sequenced in a study of blood T cell repertoires in COVID-19. Clones were read by immunoSEQ multiplex PCR, and TCRdb kept only the in-frame ones, dropping some. The table has 75,000 to 95,000 clones, about 89% seen once. Sequencing was carried out using peripheral blood. These receptors originate from a human donor in a cohort sampled during active COVID-19.

This chain links TRBV4-1 with TRBJ2-6; 7 bases map to TRBD1. Germline CDR1 is MGHRA and CDR2 is YSYEKL. V lost 4 bases to trimming and J lost 0 bases; unmatched junction nucleotides: 12. This CDR3 contains 19 residues. CDR3 sequence reads: CASSPWDRLLTSGANVLTF. In DNA, the CDR3 is TGCGCCAGCAGCCCGTGGGACAGACTTTTAACCTCTGGGGCCAACGTCCTGACTTTC.

V is TRBV29-1 and J is TRBJ1-4, with TRBD1 as a possible D gene (6 bases). CDR1 is SQVTM, CDR2 ANQGSEA, per germline. V was clipped by 7 bases and J by 2 bases, with 14 bases between them. The CDR3 loop spans 14 amino acids. For the CDR3, the DNA is TGCAGCGCCGGTCAGGGGACGACTAATGAAAAACTGTTTTTT. Its protein product is CSAGQGTTNEKLFF.

The chain employs TRBV28 and TRBJ1-2; D unresolved. Germline CDR1 is MDHEN and CDR2 is SYDVKM. CDR3 length: 11 residues. V was trimmed by 6 bases and J by 3 bases, leaving 5 bases between them. In DNA form, the CDR3 reads TGTGCCAGCAGGGCGGACTATGGCTACACCTTC. Residues: CASRADYGYTF.